The sequence of this T cell receptor (beta chain) was determined in a study of TIL therapy for anti-PD-1-resistant metastatic lung cancer (dated by TCRdb to about 2021). About the investigation overall: Tumors were harvested prior to any PD-1/PD-L1 blockade, after which nivolumab was administered to patients, and lymphodepletion, expanded TIL infusion and IL-2 were given to patients who progressed. A median age of around 56 years (range about 38-80) and a median tumor PD-L1 proportion score of 6% were recorded among enrolled patients. Clonotypes were tracked across tumor, expanded TIL product and serial blood samples by T cell receptor beta sequencing of tumor and peripheral blood. Most of the cohort had lung adenocarcinoma, several tumors were EGFR-mutant and two were ALK-rearranged, and half of the patients were current or former smokers. Across the cohort, whole-exome sequencing showed a median non-synonymous tumor mutation burden of approximately 1.5 mutations per megabase. General study outcomes and caveats: The study protocol defined all tumor marker inferences as exploratory. Because the cohort was highly selected, with more treatment-naive, never-smoker and oncogene-addicted patients than is typical, generalizability is limited. The baseline peripheral repertoire was partially replaced by infused TIL clonotypes, which then decayed over months, and no apparent association between persistence and response was found.

TCR beta CDR3 regions were amplified from genomic DNA by bias-controlled multiplex PCR with the immunoSEQ v3 hsTCRB kit. The TCR libraries were sequenced on an Illumina NextSeq 500 to around 1.9 million read pairs for survey level or roughly 4.5-6 million read pairs for deep level. The authors' analysis ran thus. V, D and J genes were assigned, non-productive sequences were removed, and clonality was reported by immunoSEQ Analyzer software. To compare repertoires between infused TIL and blood, productive Simpson clonality was used along with the Morisita overlap index of productive TRB rearrangements. Absolute clonotype counts in blood were estimated as lymphocyte count times CD3+ fraction times the clone's productive frequency. TCRdb re-hosts the immuneACCESS table, in-frame sequences only. Its copies lack some clones; in the studies checked, an unresolved V gene accounts for under half of them, and the cause for the rest is not known. D and trimming were read from the DNA, whereas the V and J calls and clone size are those reported in that table. The sample table lists roughly 15,000 clones, about 83% of them with a count of one. Roughly 0.93% of the sample rests with the top ten.

The germline V gene encodes CDR1 LNHDA and CDR2 SQIVND (reference sequence). The CDR3 measures 13 amino acids from cysteine to phenylalanine. Only the CDR3 DNA is retained, 39 bases long and in frame from the first base. V ends up 7 bases short and J 2 bases short, with an unmatched junction base count of 4. This clone appeared once. Its antigen is not yet known. Base qualities are not recorded, but no much larger clone differs from it by a single base. Read against the paper, the sample's time point label means: pre-treatment sample, taken before nivolumab and TIL therapy. Adults with stage 4 NSCLC were enrolled from October 2017 to January 2020 in a dual-center phase I trial. Samples were obtained from a single-arm, open-label phase I trial in which tumor-infiltrating lymphocyte therapy with nivolumab was evaluated in advanced non-small cell lung cancer. Blood mononuclear cells from EDTA tubes were separated on a Ficoll gradient and snap-frozen as pellets, and DNA was extracted from the cells using a Qiagen mini-prep kit.

This chain is built from TRBV19 and TRBJ1-2; 7 middle bases align to TRBD1. Sample: blood, taken at baseline. The clonotype was recovered from a person between 30 and 80 years old with non-small cell lung cancer. The CDR3 in this case is CASTPQGNYGYTF. The nucleotide sequence reads TGTGCCAGTACCCCACAGGGGAACTATGGCTACACCTTC.